The rows below give T cell receptor beta chains drawn from one sample of a study of T cells after yellow fever vaccination. TCRdb reprocessed the 5' RACE reads with MiXCR, giving one entry per CDR3 protein. The data hold some 200,000 distinct CDR3 sequences, with 3.2% observed a single time. Sequencing used CD4+ T cells sorted from PBMCs, obtained 10 days after the yellow fever booster vaccination. These receptors originate from a man aged 18 to 29 who received the YFV17D yellow fever vaccine. Each CDR3 is given with its conserved first and last residue. D genes are given only for firm matches. Not every row has a clone size; where given, it reads once, few, many or a size class.

-,TRBJ2-6,many,TRBV14,TGTGCCAGCAGGGACTCTGGGGCCAACGTCCTGACTTTC,CASRDSGANVLTF
-,TRBJ1-1,many,TRBV30,TGTGCCTGGAGTTTAGGACAGTTCATGAACACTGAAGCTTTCTTT,CAWSLGQFMNTEAFF
TRBD1,TRBJ2-6,few,TRBV3-1,TGTGCCAGCAGCCCTCGCCCAGGGGGCCTGATCTCTGGGGCCAACGTCCTGACTTTC,CASSPRPGGLISGANVLTF
TRBD1,TRBJ2-3,many,TRBV6-1,TGTGCCAGCAGTGGGGACAGGGGAGATACGCAGTATTTT,CASSGDRGDTQYF
-,TRBJ2-5,-,TRBV5-4,TGTGCCAGCAGCCAGCCCGATTCGAAAGAGACCCAGTACTTC,CASSQPDSKETQYF
TRBD1,TRBJ2-2,few,TRBV6-6,TGTGCCAGCAGACCGCCGGGACGGCCTCAACAGGGGTCAAGAGCGGAGCTGTTTTTT,CASRPPGRPQQGSRAELFF
-,TRBJ1-4,many,TRBV5-1,TGCGCCAGCAGCCCGGAGGAACACGGTAATGAAAAACTGTTTTTT,CASSPEEHGNEKLFF
-,TRBJ1-2,many,TRBV29-1,TGCAGCGTTGAACGCCCCAGGAACTATGGCTACACCTTC,CSVERPRNYGYTF
-,TRBJ1-2,many,TRBV12-3/TRBV12-4,TGTGCCAGCAGTCACGACAGCAACTATGGCTACACCTTC,CASSHDSNYGYTF
-,TRBJ2-5,many,TRBV7-2,TGTGCCAGCTCAGGGTGGGGAGAGACCCAGTACTTC,CASSGWGETQYF
TRBD1,TRBJ1-5,many,TRBV20-1,TGCAGTGCCCACGGGGTGACAGGGGCCCAGCATTTT,CSAHGVTGAQHF
TRBD2,TRBJ2-6,-,TRBV20-1,TGCAGTGCTTCGAAAGCGGGGCACCACTCTGGGGCCAACGTCCTGACTTTC,CSASKAGHHSGANVLTF
TRBD2,TRBJ2-5,-,TRBV6-2/TRBV6-3,TGTGCCAGCAGCCCCATCCGTAGCGGGGGCCACCAAGAGACCCAGTACTTC,CASSPIRSGGHQETQYF
-,TRBJ2-5,many,TRBV5-1,TGCGCCAGCAGCTTGCAAGGGACGGAGGAAGAGACCCAGTACTTC,CASSLQGTEEETQYF
TRBD1,TRBJ2-1,many,TRBV5-1,TGCGCCAGCAGCCTCAACCCGACAGGGGGCGGTGAGCAGTTCTTC,CASSLNPTGGGEQFF
TRBD1,TRBJ2-5,many,TRBV6-6,TGTGCCAGCAGTTCGAGTCCGGGACAGAAGTACCAAGAGACCCAGTACTTC,CASSSSPGQKYQETQYF
TRBD1,TRBJ1-1,-,TRBV5-1,TGCGCCAGCAGCGTCGGGACAGGGGATAATGAAGCTTTCTTT,CASSVGTGDNEAFF
-,TRBJ2-5,many,TRBV29-1,TGCAGCGTTGGGACAACCGAAGAGACCCAGTACTTC,CSVGTTEETQYF
-,TRBJ1-6,-,TRBV21-1,TGTGCCAGCAGCAAAGTTACAGGGAAGTCACCCCTCCACTTT,CASSKVTGKSPLHF
-,TRBJ2-5,many,TRBV12-3/TRBV12-4,TGTGCCAGCAGACCGGGGGAGTACCAAGAGACCCAGTACTTC,CASRPGEYQETQYF
-,TRBJ1-1,many,TRBV3-1,TGTGCCAGCAGCCAAGTAAGGAACACTGAAGCTTTCTTT,CASSQVRNTEAFF
TRBD1,TRBJ1-2,many,TRBV18,TGTGCCAGCTCACCGACAGGGCAGGACTATGGCTACACCTTC,CASSPTGQDYGYTF
-,TRBJ2-6,many,TRBV11-2,TGTGCCAGCAGCTTAGCTGGGGCCAACGTCCTGACTTTC,CASSLAGANVLTF
-,TRBJ2-5,many,TRBV10-3,TGTGCCATCAGTGAAGCAGGGGAGACCCAGTACTTC,CAISEAGETQYF
-,TRBJ2-7,few,TRBV10-3,TGTGCCATCAAGTCCCCAGGTTCCTACGAGCAGTACTTC,CAIKSPGSYEQYF
-,TRBJ1-5,many,TRBV6-5,TGTGCCAGCAGTTTGATGAATGGCCCAAATCAGCCCCAGCATTTT,CASSLMNGPNQPQHF
-,TRBJ2-1,many,TRBV5-4,TGTGCCTTCGGAGAGGCGCGGCAGTTCTTC,CAFGEARQFF
-,TRBJ1-5,-,TRBV20-1,TGCAGTGCGACTCAGGGGAGCAATCAGCCCCAGCATTTT,CSATQGSNQPQHF
TRBD2,TRBJ2-3,many,TRBV20-1,TGCAGTGCCGGGGGGGGCACAGATACGCAGTATTTT,CSAGGGTDTQYF
-,TRBJ1-1,few,TRBV5-1,TGCGCCAGCAGCTTGGGCATCGGGGATGAAGCTTTCTTT,CASSLGIGDEAFF
TRBD1,TRBJ2-7,-,TRBV27,TGTGCCAGCAGGCGGACCGGGACAGGATCCTACGAGCAGTACTTC,CASRRTGTGSYEQYF
-,TRBJ1-1,-,TRBV7-8,TGTGCCAGCAGCCTAGGGGGTGTTACTTTCTTT,CASSLGGVTFF
TRBD1,TRBJ2-7,many,TRBV7-8,TGTGCCAGCAGCTTGGGACAGCCTGGTTTCCAGCAGTACTTC,CASSLGQPGFQQYF
TRBD2,TRBJ2-3,many,TRBV4-2,TGTGCCAGCAGCCAAGATCCTAGCGGGGGGGCGTGGTCAGATACGCAGTATTTT,CASSQDPSGGAWSDTQYF
-,TRBJ2-7,-,TRBV20-1,TGCAGTGCTAGTAAGCCGGGGAAGGCCTACGAGCAGTACTTC,CSASKPGKAYEQYF
-,TRBJ1-2,many,TRBV11-2,TGTGCCAGCAGCCCACTGGGCAGGGCGGATGGCTACACCTTC,CASSPLGRADGYTF
-,TRBJ1-5,few,TRBV18,TGTGCCAGCTCACAAGTGGAAAATCAGCCCCAGCATTTT,CASSQVENQPQHF
TRBD1,TRBJ1-5,few,TRBV24-1,TGTGCCACCAGTGGCCACGGACAGGACCATCAGCCCCAGCATTTT,CATSGHGQDHQPQHF
-,TRBJ1-6,many,TRBV4-3,TGCGCCAGCAGCCAAGATCCGACCAGGTGGGATTCACCCCTCCACTTT,CASSQDPTRWDSPLHF
-,TRBJ2-2,-,TRBV5-4,TGTGCCAGCAGAGGGTGGGGGAGTAACACCGGGGAGCTGTTTTTT,CASRGWGSNTGELFF
-,TRBJ1-3,-,TRBV5-4,TGTGCCAGCAGCTCAGGCGGGGACAACTCTGGAAACACCATATATTTT,CASSSGGDNSGNTIYF
-,TRBJ1-2,-,TRBV20-1,TGCAGTGCTAGGGGCCTCGGCGGGAACTATGGCTACACCTTC,CSARGLGGNYGYTF
TRBD1,TRBJ2-7,many,TRBV29-1,TGCAGCGTTGAAGCGGGACAGGGAGCCTACGAGCAGTACTTC,CSVEAGQGAYEQYF
TRBD1,TRBJ1-2,few,TRBV3-1,TGTGCCAGCAGCCTTCGGGACAGCGTTAACTATGGCTACACCTTC,CASSLRDSVNYGYTF
TRBD1,TRBJ1-5,-,TRBV7-2,TGTGCCAGCAGCACGGGACAGGGGTGGAATCAGCCCCAGCATTTT,CASSTGQGWNQPQHF
-,TRBJ1-2,few,TRBV20-1,TGCAGTGCTACCCCCGGGACGGATTATGGCTACACCTTC,CSATPGTDYGYTF
-,TRBJ2-1,few,TRBV7-2,TGTGCCAGCAGCTCTTCTTCCGGCAATGAGCAGTTCTTC,CASSSSSGNEQFF
TRBD2,TRBJ2-3,many,TRBV4-1,TGCGCCAGCAGCCCGGGACTAGGACGAGATACGCAGTATTTT,CASSPGLGRDTQYF
-,TRBJ1-1,few,TRBV20-1,TGCACCTCCCGATCGGTAGGGCGGACTGAAGCTTTCTTT,CTSRSVGRTEAFF
TRBD1,TRBJ2-6,few,TRBV19,TGTGCCAGTAGTCTCCCGGGACAGGGGTCTGGGGCCAACGTCCTGACTTTC,CASSLPGQGSGANVLTF
TRBD2,TRBJ2-3,many,TRBV12-3/TRBV12-4,TGTGCCAGCAGTTTCCGGGAGGGGTCTAGCACAGATACGCAGTATTTT,CASSFREGSSTDTQYF